This T cell receptor (beta chain) derives from a study of T cell changes during pregnancy in multiple sclerosis. Method: immunoSEQ multiplex PCR; TCRdb's copy keeps in-frame clones and lacks some. The sample holds roughly 49,000 clones; around 94% are singletons and the top ten take around 0.38%. The V gene's germline CDR1 is SGHKS and CDR2 YYEKEE (reference sequence). The V end lost 9 bases, the J end lost 3 bases, and 18 bases lay between the germline ends. The CDR3 runs 14 residues. The TCR originated in a female donor in good health, enrolled as a control in a pregnancy study. The sample here was CD4+ T cells from peripheral blood mononuclear cells, taken in the second trimester of pregnancy. The J gene is TRBJ1-2, the V gene TRBV5-5; D call uncertain. The CDR3 bases are TGTGCCACCCCCGCCAGGCGCCACGACTATGGCTACACCTTC. As protein: CATPARRHDYGYTF.